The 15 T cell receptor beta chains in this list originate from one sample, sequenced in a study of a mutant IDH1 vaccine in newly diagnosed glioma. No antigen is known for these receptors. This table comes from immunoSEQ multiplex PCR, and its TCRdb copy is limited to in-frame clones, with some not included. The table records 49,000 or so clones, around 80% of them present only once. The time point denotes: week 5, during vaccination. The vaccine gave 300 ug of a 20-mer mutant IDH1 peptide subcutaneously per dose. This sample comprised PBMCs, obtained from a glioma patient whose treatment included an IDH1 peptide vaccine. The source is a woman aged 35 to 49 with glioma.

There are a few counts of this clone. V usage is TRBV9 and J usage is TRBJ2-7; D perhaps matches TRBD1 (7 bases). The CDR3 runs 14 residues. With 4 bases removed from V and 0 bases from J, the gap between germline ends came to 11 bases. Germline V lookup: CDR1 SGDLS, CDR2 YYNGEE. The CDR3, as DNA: TGTGCCAGCAGCCTCCAGGGGGGCTCCTACGAGCAGTACTTC. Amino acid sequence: CASSLQGGSYEQYF.

Here the CDR3 reads CASSQVFSDTQYF. The CDR3 DNA is TGCGCCAGCAGCCAAGTATTCTCAGATACGCAGTATTTT. The J gene is TRBJ2-3, the V gene TRBV4-1; D is unresolved. The CDR3 contains 13 residues. Germline V lookup: CDR1 MGHRA, CDR2 YSYEKL. The V end lost 1 base, the J end lost 4 bases, and 6 bases lay between the germline ends.

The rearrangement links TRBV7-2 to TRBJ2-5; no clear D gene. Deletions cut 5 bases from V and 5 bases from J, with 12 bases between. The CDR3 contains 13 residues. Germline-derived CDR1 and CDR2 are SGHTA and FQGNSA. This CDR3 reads CASSLLGGETQYF. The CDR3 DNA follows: TGTGCCAGCAGCCTCCTAGGTGGGGAGACCCAGTACTTC.

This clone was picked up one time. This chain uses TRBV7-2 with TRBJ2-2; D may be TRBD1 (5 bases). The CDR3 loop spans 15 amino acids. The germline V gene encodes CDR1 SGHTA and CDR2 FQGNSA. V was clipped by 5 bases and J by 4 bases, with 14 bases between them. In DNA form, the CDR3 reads TGTGCCAGCAGCCCTCAGGGTGCGACCACCGGGGAGCTGTTTTTT. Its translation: CASSPQGATTGELFF.

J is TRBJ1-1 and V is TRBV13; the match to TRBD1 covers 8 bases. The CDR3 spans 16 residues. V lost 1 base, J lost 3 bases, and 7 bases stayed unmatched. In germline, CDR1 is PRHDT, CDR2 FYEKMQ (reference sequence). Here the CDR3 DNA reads TGTGCCAGCAGCTTAGTTCCAGGGGGCAGGGACACTGAAGCTTTCTTT. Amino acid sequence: CASSLVPGGRDTEAFF.

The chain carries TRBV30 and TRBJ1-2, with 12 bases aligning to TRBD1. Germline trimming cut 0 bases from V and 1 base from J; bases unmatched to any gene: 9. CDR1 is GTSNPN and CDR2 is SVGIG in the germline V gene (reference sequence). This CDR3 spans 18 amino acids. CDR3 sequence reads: CAWSVSAGTGGFNYGYTF. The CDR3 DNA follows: TGTGCCTGGAGTGTAAGCGCAGGGACAGGGGGCTTTAACTATGGCTACACCTTC.

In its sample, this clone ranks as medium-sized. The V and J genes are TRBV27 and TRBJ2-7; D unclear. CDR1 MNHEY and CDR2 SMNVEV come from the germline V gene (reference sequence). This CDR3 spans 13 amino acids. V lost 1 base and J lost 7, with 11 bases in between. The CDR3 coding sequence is TGTGCCAGCAGTTTATGGCGGACCCGGGAGCAGTACTTC. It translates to CASSLWRTREQYF.

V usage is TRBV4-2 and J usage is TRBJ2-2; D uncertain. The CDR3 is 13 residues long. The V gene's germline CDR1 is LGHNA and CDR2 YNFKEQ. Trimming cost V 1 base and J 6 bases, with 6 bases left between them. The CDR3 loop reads CASSQGGSGELFF. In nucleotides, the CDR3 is TGTGCCAGCAGCCAAGGAGGCTCCGGGGAGCTGTTTTTT.

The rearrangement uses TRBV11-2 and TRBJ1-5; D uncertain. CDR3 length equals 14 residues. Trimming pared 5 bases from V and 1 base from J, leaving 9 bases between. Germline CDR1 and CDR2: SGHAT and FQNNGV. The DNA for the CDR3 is TGTGCCAGCAGCCCTCAAGGGAGCAATCAGCCCCAGCATTTT. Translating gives CASSPQGSNQPQHF.

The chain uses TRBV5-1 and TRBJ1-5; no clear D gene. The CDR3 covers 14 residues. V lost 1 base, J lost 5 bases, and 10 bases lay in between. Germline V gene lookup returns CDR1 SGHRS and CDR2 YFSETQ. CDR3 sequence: CASSLRPTDQPQHF. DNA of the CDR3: TGCGCCAGCAGCTTGCGACCGACCGATCAGCCCCAGCATTTT.

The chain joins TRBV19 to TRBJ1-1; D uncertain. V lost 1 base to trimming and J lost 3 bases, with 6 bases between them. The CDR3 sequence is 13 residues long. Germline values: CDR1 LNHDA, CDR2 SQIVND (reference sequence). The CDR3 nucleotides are TGTGCCAGTAGTATAGGGTCGCACACTGAAGCTTTCTTT. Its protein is CASSIGSHTEAFF.

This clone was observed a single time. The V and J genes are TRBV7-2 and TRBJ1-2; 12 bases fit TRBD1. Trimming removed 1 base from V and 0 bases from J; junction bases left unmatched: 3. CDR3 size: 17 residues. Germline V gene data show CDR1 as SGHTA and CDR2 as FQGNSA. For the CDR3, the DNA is TGTGCCAGCAGCTTAGTGGGACAGGGGGCCTCTAACTATGGCTACACCTTC. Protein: CASSLVGQGASNYGYTF.

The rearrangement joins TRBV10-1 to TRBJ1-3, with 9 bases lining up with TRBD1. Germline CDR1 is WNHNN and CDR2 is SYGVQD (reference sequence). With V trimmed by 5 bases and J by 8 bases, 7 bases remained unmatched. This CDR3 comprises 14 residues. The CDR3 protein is CASSPGQGIDTIYF. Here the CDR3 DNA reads TGCGCCAGCAGTCCCGGACAGGGGATTGACACCATATATTTT.

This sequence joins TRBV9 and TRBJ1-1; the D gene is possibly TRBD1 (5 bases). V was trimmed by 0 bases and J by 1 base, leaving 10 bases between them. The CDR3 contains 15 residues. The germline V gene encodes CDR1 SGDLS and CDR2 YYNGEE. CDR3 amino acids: CASSVGRQSNTEAFF. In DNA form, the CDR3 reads TGTGCCAGCAGCGTAGGTAGACAGTCGAACACTGAAGCTTTCTTT.

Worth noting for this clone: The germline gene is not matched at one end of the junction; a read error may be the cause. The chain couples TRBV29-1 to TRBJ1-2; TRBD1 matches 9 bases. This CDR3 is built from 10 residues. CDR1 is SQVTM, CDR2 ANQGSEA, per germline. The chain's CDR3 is CSAGDRGAGF. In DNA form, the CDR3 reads TGCAGCGCCGGAGACAGGGGGGCAGGCTTC. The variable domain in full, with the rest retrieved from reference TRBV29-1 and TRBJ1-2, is SAVISQKPSRDICQRGTSLTIQCQVDSQVTMMFWYRQQPGQSLTLIATANQGSEATYESGFVIDKFPISRPNLTFSTLTVSNMSPEDSSIYLCSAGDRGAGFGSGTRLTVV.